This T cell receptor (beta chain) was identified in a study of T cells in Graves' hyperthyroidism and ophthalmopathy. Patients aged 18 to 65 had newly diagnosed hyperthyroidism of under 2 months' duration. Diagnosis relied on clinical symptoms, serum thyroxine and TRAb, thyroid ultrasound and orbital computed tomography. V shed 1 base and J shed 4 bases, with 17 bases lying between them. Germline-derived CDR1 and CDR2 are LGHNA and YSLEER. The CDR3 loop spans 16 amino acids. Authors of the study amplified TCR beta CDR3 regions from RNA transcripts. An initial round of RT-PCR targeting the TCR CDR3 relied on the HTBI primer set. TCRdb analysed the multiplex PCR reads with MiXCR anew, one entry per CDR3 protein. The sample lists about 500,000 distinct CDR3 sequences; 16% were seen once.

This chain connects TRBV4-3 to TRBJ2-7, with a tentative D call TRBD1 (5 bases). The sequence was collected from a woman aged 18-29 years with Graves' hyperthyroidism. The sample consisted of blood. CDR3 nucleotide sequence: TGCGCCAGCAGCCAAGGACTCACAGGTTATGAGTACGAGCAGTACTTC. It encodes CASSQGLTGYEYEQYF.